The clone carrying this T cell receptor (beta chain) was seen many times. Time point described: patch test 2, 6 weeks after DPC sensitization. Documented treatment: therapeutic diphenylcyclopropenone sensitization with weekly scalp DPC. The data originate from a study of human T cells and chemical hapten exposure. Methods used by the authors: 96,000 or so TCRs per sample was the median, with a range of about 20,000 to 690,600. One entry per CDR3 protein results from TCRdb running MiXCR on the RACE reads. TCRdb, rather than the study authors, made the V and J calls. The table shows about 380,000 distinct CDR3 sequences, with about 6.9% occurring only once. CDR3 length: 12 amino acids. Germline assignment: CDR1 SGHTA and CDR2 FQGNSA. V lost 4 bases and J lost 7, with 5 bases in between.

The sequencing here drew on whole blood, taken in connection with sensitization to the hapten diphenylcyclopropenone (DPC). This chain links TRBV7-2 with TRBJ1-6, with D unclear. This TCR came from a woman aged 18 to 35 with alopecia areata. Some clones in this sample may be carry-over from other donors' samples. CDR3: CASSYPNSPLHF. CDR3 DNA sequence: TGTGCCAGCAGCTACCCCAATTCACCCCTCCACTTT.